These 17 T cell receptor beta chains were all obtained from the same sample, sequenced in a study of cytomegalovirus exposure and HLA in healthy donors (dated by TCRdb to 2017 to 2019). The protocol used for the library was the immunoSEQ multiplex PCR assay. The multiplex PCR relied on a mix of 60 forward primers for TCR Vbeta segments and 13 reverse primers for TCR Jbeta segments. TCRdb holds this immuneACCESS table with in-frame rearrangements only. Some clones are missing; in checked studies, unresolved V genes explain under half, and the rest has no known cause. This specimen's table enumerates approximately 150,000 clones. The top ten clonotypes cover around 0.96% of the sample. The sequenced material came from PBMCs. The receptors come from a male donor in good health and CMV-seronegative.

The chain combines TRBV6-6 with TRBJ2-5; D not certain. Trimming took 5 bases from V and 4 from J, leaving 14 bases between them. The V gene's germline CDR1 is MNHNY and CDR2 SVGAGI (reference sequence). CDR3 length: 14 residues. The CDR3 protein is CASSPTHGGETQYF. CDR3 nucleotides: TGTGCCAGCAGTCCAACTCACGGTGGAGAGACCCAGTACTTC.

The chain has TRBV19 and TRBJ1-5; TRBD1 aligns across 10 bases. Germline V gives CDR1 LNHDA, CDR2 SQIVND (reference sequence). The V segment lost 6 bases and the J segment 5 bases; nucleotides outside the gene matches: 10. The CDR3 consists of 16 residues. CDR3 DNA: TGTGCCAGTAGCTCCCCCGGGACAGGGGAACATCAGCCCCAGCATTTT. This sequence encodes CASSSPGTGEHQPQHF. Based on the CDR3 plus reference TRBV19 and TRBJ1-5, the full variable domain is DGGITQSPKYLFRKEGQNVTLSCEQNLNHDAMYWYRQDPGQGLRLIYYSQIVNDFQKGDIAEGYSVSREKKESFPLTVTSAQKNPTAFYLCASSSPGTGEHQPQHFGDGTRLSIL.

Here the CDR3 reads CASSLAHFRGANVLTF. CDR3 in DNA: TGTGCCAGCAGCTTGGCTCACTTTCGGGGGGCCAACGTCCTGACTTTC. The chain uses TRBV5-6 and TRBJ2-6; D call uncertain. CDR3 length: 16 amino acids. Germline V gene lookup returns CDR1 SGHDT and CDR2 YYEEEE. V dropped 0 bases and J dropped 4 bases, with 11 bases sitting between them.

The chain employs TRBV5-1 and TRBJ2-1; no clear D. In germline, CDR1 is SGHRS, CDR2 YFSETQ. The CDR3 has 15 residues. With 5 bases removed from V and 0 bases from J, the gap between germline ends came to 12 bases. CDR3 loop: CASRFDWSSYNEQFF. CDR3 in DNA: TGCGCCAGCAGGTTTGACTGGAGCTCCTACAATGAGCAGTTCTTC.

This chain uses TRBV7-9 with TRBJ2-5; 8 positions agree with TRBD1. Germline V gives CDR1 SEHNR, CDR2 FQNEAQ (reference sequence). The CDR3 is 15 amino acids. V was clipped by 9 bases and J by 4 bases; unmatched bases: 13. The CDR3 nucleotides are TGTGCCAGTCCCCCCGGGGGCAGGGGGCCAGAGACCCAGTACTTC. Amino acids: CASPPGGRGPETQYF.

The V call is TRBV7-2, the J call TRBJ1-2; 8 nucleotides match TRBD1. This CDR3 region has 15 residues. Trimming at V came to 6 bases and at J to 4 bases, leaving 10 bases not matched to a gene. The germline V gene has CDR1 SGHTA and CDR2 FQGNSA. DNA for the CDR3: TGTGCCAGCAGAGTCCAGGGGGCGCTCAGCTATGGCTACACCTTC. Amino acids: CASRVQGALSYGYTF.

The chain links TRBV6-5 to TRBJ1-2, with 9 positions matching TRBD1. This CDR3 is built from 15 residues. After removal of 6 bases from V and 7 bases from J, the junction contained 12 bases not matched to a gene. Germline-derived CDR1 and CDR2 are MNHEY and SVGAGI. DNA of the CDR3: TGTGCCAGCAGAGTTACCGGGACAGGGTTTACTGGCTACACCTTC. Translating it yields CASRVTGTGFTGYTF.

V is TRBV28 and J is TRBJ2-5; TRBD2 aligns across 7 bases. The germline gives CDR1 MDHEN, CDR2 SYDVKM. This CDR3 is 14 amino acids long. The V and J ends lost 5 bases and 5 bases, in that order; junction bases with no gene match: 8. CDR3 in amino acids: CASSRVAGVETQYF. CDR3 DNA: TGTGCCAGCAGTAGGGTCGCGGGGGTGGAGACCCAGTACTTC.

The chain couples TRBV20-1 to TRBJ1-2; D gene ambiguous. The germline gives CDR1 DFQATT, CDR2 SNEGSKA (reference sequence). The CDR3 is made up of 10 amino acids. CDR3 nucleotide sequence: TGCGGTCCAAGCGGGGAAGGCTACACCTTC. Its protein is CGPSGEGYTF.

The J gene is TRBJ2-5, the V gene TRBV27, with D perhaps matching TRBD1 (6 bases). The CDR3 is 14 amino acids. Between the trimmed V and J ends, which lost 3 bases and 7 bases, there was a span of 15 bases. Per germline, CDR1 MNHEY and CDR2 SMNVEV (reference sequence). Here the CDR3 DNA reads TGTGCCAGCAGTTTGGGAACCAAGGGGGTGACCCAGTACTTC. This gives the protein CASSLGTKGVTQYF.

The chain carries TRBV9 and TRBJ2-7; D unresolved. The ends were cut back, 0 bases at V and 6 bases at J, with 13 bases in the middle. CDR1 SGDLS and CDR2 YYNGEE come from the germline V gene. CDR3 length equals 14 residues. The CDR3 spells CASSVGAAVFEQYF. The CDR3 coding sequence is TGTGCCAGCAGCGTAGGGGCAGCCGTCTTCGAGCAGTACTTC.

CDR3 coding DNA: TGTGCCAGTAGTACCCGACAGGGATGGCCGTTCTTC. It encodes CASSTRQGWPFF. The genes are TRBV19 and TRBJ2-1; 7 positions match TRBD1. Trimming at V came to 4 bases and at J to 15 bases, leaving 9 bases not matched to a gene. CDR1 is LNHDA and CDR2 is SQIVND in the germline V gene (reference sequence). CDR3 length equals 12 residues.

V usage is TRBV5-1 and J usage is TRBJ2-3; 11 positions agree with TRBD2. The germline V gene has CDR1 SGHRS and CDR2 YFSETQ. This CDR3 contains 17 residues. J gave up 5 bases and V 3 bases, and 11 bases lay outside the gene matches. The DNA of the CDR3 is TGCGCCAGCAGCTCTAAGACAAGACTAGCGGGACTAGATACGCAGTATTTT. It encodes CASSSKTRLAGLDTQYF.

The chain carries TRBV9 and TRBJ2-7; 8 bases fit TRBD2. Looked up from germline, CDR1 is SGDLS and CDR2 is YYNGEE. V was clipped by 3 bases and J by 7 bases; unmatched bases: 12. The CDR3 sequence is 15 residues long. DNA of the CDR3: TGTGCCAGCAGCGCCAGCGGGAGCTTGTACGTGGAGCAGTACTTC. As protein: CASSASGSLYVEQYF.

The chain employs TRBV5-6 and TRBJ2-1; tentatively, D is TRBD2 (6 bases). Per the germline V gene, CDR1 is SGHDT and CDR2 is YYEEEE. V was trimmed by 2 bases and J by 7 bases, leaving 19 bases between them. The CDR3 is 16 amino acids. The CDR3 region has the DNA TGTGCCAGCAGCTTACGGACTATCCGGGAACAAAATGAGCAGTTCTTC. Translation gives CASSLRTIREQNEQFF.

This rearrangement joins TRBV7-2 to TRBJ2-7; D is unresolved. V was pared by 5 bases and J by 5 bases, with 7 bases between. In germline, CDR1 is SGHTA, CDR2 FQGNSA. The CDR3 runs 11 residues. The DNA for the CDR3 is TGTGCCAGCAGCCCCCGGGACGAGCAGTACTTC. It yields the protein CASSPRDEQYF. Complete variable domain (other parts from reference TRBV7-2 and TRBJ2-7): GAGVSQSPSNKVTEKGKDVELRCDPISGHTALYWYRQSLGQGLEFLIYFQGNSAPDKSGLPSDRFSAERTGGSVSTLTIQRTQQEDSAVYLCASSPRDEQYFGPGTRLTVT.

The chain combines TRBV7-3 with TRBJ2-7, with 7 bases lining up with TRBD1. The CDR3 spans 13 residues. The V and J ends lost 4 bases and 6 bases, in that order; junction bases with no gene match: 6. Germline CDR1 SGHTA, CDR2 FQGTGA. CDR3 bases: TGTGCCAGCAGCTACCAACAGGGGAGCGAGCAGTACTTC. Protein product: CASSYQQGSEQYF.